This T cell receptor (beta chain) was documented in a study of tumor-infiltrating lymphocytes in primary liver carcinoma (dated by TCRdb to the late 2010s). Notes on the research overall: About 5 patients with histopathologically diagnosed primary liver carcinoma underwent surgical resection in China between late 2015 and 2016. Hepatocellular carcinoma (four) or combined HCC and intrahepatic cholangiocarcinoma (one) was present in the five patients, who were three men and two women aged 30 to 69 years. The study combined TCRbeta repertoire sequencing, expression microarrays and whole-exome sequencing across five regions of each liver tumor, with adjacent normal tissue and blood. A total of 35 specimens from 5 patients, comprising around 25 tumor regions, 5 adjacent noncancerous liver tissues and 5 peripheral blood samples, were covered by TCRbeta repertoire sequencing. Samples yielded roughly 3.5 to 7.13 million productive TCRbeta reads; read depth did not differ significantly between tissue types. The five patients had tumors of stage T1-T3 N0M0, with maximum diameters ranging from about 4 to 11 cm. High reproducibility was observed for the technical replicate repertoires, with mean shared-clone rates approximately 0.9 and correlation coefficients above 0.95. Broader findings and caveats from the paper: Consistent with antigen-driven expansion, pairs of tumor regions showed higher repertoire overlap (mean roughly 36%) than either tumor-adjacent pairs (around 17%) or tumor-blood pairs (roughly 14%). The top 250 clones accounted for a significantly greater share of the repertoire in tumors than in blood (p = 0.039). Because only the TCR beta chain was sequenced and unpaired alpha chains were not captured, true repertoire diversity is likely underestimated. Comparison of CD4+ and CD8+ T cell repertoires was precluded by the use of bulk unsorted samples. The study included only five patients, and the authors note findings should be validated in a larger study.

The CDR3 spans 12 residues, from the cysteine through the phenylalanine. Only the CDR3 DNA stays, 36 bases, in frame from base 1. As encoded in the germline V gene, CDR1 is SQVTM while CDR2 is ANQGSEA. This clonotype was seen a few times. Its antigen remains unidentified. An end of the junction does not agree with germline; a read error may underlie this. Blood RNA was extracted from unsorted whole blood with TRIzol reagent; germline DNA came from the DNeasy Blood & Tissue kit. Patients had chronic HBV infection and were treatment-naive at sampling. Before surgery, about 3.9 milliliters of peripheral blood were drawn into K2EDTA tubes. TCRbeta-specific cDNA was reverse-transcribed from 500 ng total RNA using a constant-region primer and ProtoScript II reverse transcriptase. TCRbeta libraries were built with three nested multiplex PCR rounds, a slightly modified ARM-PCR procedure. Each of the first two PCR rounds ran for around 10 cycles using multiplex TRBV1-TRBV30 forward primers together with a Cbeta reverse primer. A final 25-cycle PCR with Deep VentR polymerase added sample barcodes and Illumina adapters. Before sequencing, amplicons between 200 and 500 bp were purified from gel using a QIAquick gel extraction kit. An Illumina HiSeq 2500 was used to sequence the TCRbeta amplicons, generating 250-bp paired-end reads. The study's own analysis went as follows. To recover full CDR3 sequences, reads were quality-trimmed using Trimmomatic v0.33 and paired reads were then merged using FLASH v1.2.11. MiGEC v1.2.1b assigned V, D and J germline segments to the rearranged TCRbeta sequences. Clonotype statistics and Shannon-Wiener diversity indices were computed with VDJtools v1.0.0. To reduce sampling bias, subsequent analyses other than the diversity analysis used only the 250 most abundant clonotypes in each sample. The raw public reads went through TCRdb reprocessing: fastp at Q25, MiXCR clone calling, in-frame beta chains kept. Rows with one shared CDR3 protein collapse into an entry with the most common genes and DNA. It is TCRdb's table, rather than the study itself, that gives the V and J calls and clone size. The sample includes fewer than 350,000 distinct CDR3 sequences, with 65% observed a single time. The ten biggest clones cover approximately 9% of the sample.

The V and J genes are TRBV29-1 and TRBJ2-3; a tentative D match to TRBD1 spans 5 bases. The clonotype originates from a man aged 35 to 55 with primary liver carcinoma and hepatitis B virus infection. The sequenced sample consisted of peripheral blood. The CDR3 sequence is CSVGAKGSTQYF. DNA sequence: TGCAGTGTTGGTGCCAAGGGGTCTACGCAGTATTTT.